A single sample gave rise to the 32 T cell receptor beta chains below, sequenced in a study of T cell repertoires in cytomegalovirus infection. TCRdb re-called the reads through MiXCR, storing one row per CDR3 protein. The table records 200,000 to 300,000 distinct CDR3 sequences, around 15% of them present only once. Sample: PBMCs. All receptors come from a human donor in good health (CMV status not recorded). Some clones in this sample may be carry-over from other donors' samples.

This clonotype was found a few times. This may stem from a read error, because a much larger clone lies one nucleotide away. The chain combines TRBV7-3 with TRBJ1-6; 7 nucleotides align to TRBD1. V lost 2 bases and J lost 5; bases outside the gene matches: 0. This CDR3 has 14 amino acids. In germline, CDR1 is SGHTA, CDR2 FQGTGA. The CDR3 loop reads CASSLGTDNSPLHF. DNA for the CDR3: TGTGCCAGCAGCTTAGGGACAGATAATTCACCCCTCCACTTT.

Ten or more counts support this clonotype. The genes are TRBV6-1 and TRBJ1-1; tentatively, D is TRBD1 (6 bases). The germline V gene has CDR1 MNHNS and CDR2 SASEGT. The ends were cut back, 6 bases at V and 5 bases at J, with 13 bases in the middle. CDR3 size: 13 residues. The CDR3 protein is CASSPGERTEAFF. The CDR3 nucleotides are TGTGCCAGCAGCCCAGGGGAAAGGACTGAAGCTTTCTTT.

Only a few counts were recorded for this clonotype. The chain links TRBV7-2 to TRBJ2-7; 8 nucleotides line up with TRBD2. The CDR3 contains 15 residues. Germline CDR1 SGHTA, CDR2 FQGNSA. Trimming cost V 1 base and J 2 bases; bases outside gene matches: 4. CDR3 residues: CASSLVASGPYEQYF. In nucleotides, the CDR3 is TGTGCCAGCAGCTTAGTGGCTAGCGGGCCCTACGAGCAGTACTTC.

This clonotype was seen a few times. The chain employs TRBV20-1 and TRBJ1-1; maybe TRBD1 (6 bases). V lost 6 bases and J lost 2, with 13 bases in between. Per the germline V gene, CDR1 is DFQATT and CDR2 is SNEGSKA (reference sequence). CDR3 size: 13 residues. For the CDR3, the DNA is TGCAGTGCCACGTACAGGGTAAACACTGAAGCTTTCTTT. Translated, it gives CSATYRVNTEAFF.

The J gene is TRBJ1-2, the V gene TRBV19; D might be TRBD1 (6 bases). V shed 5 bases and J shed 0 bases, with 13 bases lying between them. The CDR3 runs to 15 residues. Germline values: CDR1 LNHDA, CDR2 SQIVND (reference sequence). CDR3 region: CASSLDSLANYGYTF. Written as DNA, the CDR3 is TGTGCCAGTAGTTTGGACAGCCTCGCTAACTATGGCTACACCTTC.

This clonotype has just a few counts. The rearrangement joins TRBV7-6 to TRBJ2-7, with a weak D call TRBD2 (7 bases). V was clipped by 5 bases and J by 9 bases, with 20 bases between them. This CDR3 is 14 amino acids long. CDR1 is SGHVS, CDR2 FNYEAQ, per germline. As DNA, the CDR3 is TGTGCCAGCAGCCGGGGGCGGGAGAGGTTCGCGCAGTACTTC. It is translated as CASSRGRERFAQYF.

This clonotype was counted between two and nine times. This chain uses TRBV15 with TRBJ2-3; D gene ambiguous. The CDR3 runs 13 residues. Germline assignment: CDR1 LNHNV and CDR2 YYDKDF (reference sequence). Between the trimmed V and J ends, which lost 4 bases and 6 bases, there was a span of 11 bases. This chain's CDR3 is CATSMGTRDTQYF. The CDR3 DNA reads as TGTGCCACCAGCATGGGAACAAGGGATACGCAGTATTTT.

There are many counts of this clonotype. V usage is TRBV7-3 and J usage is TRBJ1-2; the D gene is possibly TRBD1 (5 bases). The germline V gene encodes CDR1 SGHTA and CDR2 FQGTGA. The CDR3 spans 15 residues. V lost 4 bases and J 4 bases, leaving 16 bases between the germline ends. The CDR3 region has the DNA TGTGCCAGCAGCTCAACCCCGACAGACTTCTATGGCTACACCTTC. This gives the protein CASSSTPTDFYGYTF. The variable domain in full, with the rest retrieved from reference TRBV7-3 and TRBJ1-2, is GAGVSQTPSNKVTEKGKYVELRCDPISGHTALYWYRQSLGQGPEFLIYFQGTGAADDSGLPNDRFFAVRPEGSVSTLKIQRTERGDSAVYLCASSSTPTDFYGYTFGSGTRLTVV.

This clonotype came up once. The J gene is TRBJ2-7, the V gene TRBV4-2; TRBD2 matches at 9 bases. The CDR3 is made up of 16 amino acids. The junction had 7 bases not matched to a gene; V was cut back by 3 bases and J by 1 base. CDR1 and CDR2 (germline): LGHNA, YNFKEQ. CDR3 bases: TGTGCCAGCAGCCATCTCCTAGCGGGAAAATCCTACGAGCAGTACTTC. Translating it yields CASSHLLAGKSYEQYF.

The chain carries TRBV29-1 and TRBJ1-4; D call uncertain. The length of the CDR3 is 13 residues. Trimming pared 3 bases from V and 7 bases from J, leaving 12 bases between. CDR1 is SQVTM and CDR2 is ANQGSEA in the germline V gene. This CDR3 reads CSVEPSSGEKLFF. CDR3 sequence (DNA): TGCAGCGTTGAGCCCTCCAGTGGTGAAAAACTGTTTTTT.

This clonotype was counted a few times. This sequence joins TRBV14 and TRBJ2-5; D gene ambiguous. The CDR3 runs to 13 residues. Germline values: CDR1 SGHDN, CDR2 FVKESK. The germline V and J ends were trimmed by 0 bases and 4 bases, with 6 bases remaining between them. DNA for the CDR3: TGTGCCAGCAGCCAAGAACCGCCAGAGACCCAGTACTTC. This gives the protein CASSQEPPETQYF. The full variable domain, with the rest looked up from reference TRBV14 and TRBJ2-5, is EAGVTQFPSHSVIEKGQTVTLRCDPISGHDNLYWYRRVMGKEIKFLLHFVKESKQDESGMPNNRFLAERTGGTYSTLKVQPAELEDSGVYFCASSQEPPETQYFGPGTRLLVL.

This clonotype has at least ten counts. This chain links TRBV7-2 with TRBJ2-7, with 7 bases fitting TRBD1. The CDR3 covers 15 residues. Germline-derived CDR1 and CDR2 are SGHTA and FQGNSA. V gave up 5 bases and J gave up 3 bases; unmatched junction bases: 10. In DNA, the CDR3 is TGTGCCAGCAGCAATAGACAGGGCCCCTTCTACGAGCAGTACTTC. Amino acid sequence: CASSNRQGPFYEQYF.

The sample holds a few counts of this clonotype. The rearrangement links TRBV7-4 to TRBJ2-1; D not resolved. The CDR3 loop spans 15 amino acids. Germline values: CDR1 SGHVT, CDR2 SQSDAQ. With 3 bases removed from V and 3 bases from J, the gap between germline ends came to 12 bases. This CDR3 is CASSFSAPNYNEQFF. CDR3 coding DNA: TGTGCCAGCAGCTTTAGTGCCCCGAACTACAATGAGCAGTTCTTC.

Many counts were recorded for this clonotype. The DNA of the CDR3 is TGTGCCAGCAACACAGGGCGTACAGATACGCAGTATTTT. This encodes CASNTGRTDTQYF. The chain employs TRBV7-8 and TRBJ2-3, with D possibly being TRBD1 (6 bases). Trimming removed 7 bases at V and 3 bases at J, with 11 bases between. Per the germline V gene, CDR1 is SGHVS and CDR2 is FQNEAQ. CDR3 length: 13 residues.

The chain uses TRBV5-1 and TRBJ1-4, with D unclear. Germline loops: CDR1 SGHRS, CDR2 YFSETQ. The V gene lost 4 bases and the J gene lost 5 bases, with 15 bases spanning the gap. This CDR3 has 15 residues. The CDR3 DNA is TGCGCCAGCAGCCCGCAAGGACTACGGAATGAAAAACTGTTTTTT. This sequence encodes CASSPQGLRNEKLFF.

This clonotype was seen a few times. The chain has TRBV29-1 and TRBJ2-1, with 7 nucleotides matching TRBD2. CDR1 and CDR2 (germline): SQVTM, ANQGSEA. The V gene end was trimmed by 2 bases and the J gene end by 4 bases; junction bases not matched to a gene: 8. CDR3 size: 15 residues. The CDR3 region has the DNA TGCAGCGTTGAACTCGGTAGCGGGCCATACAATGAGCAGTTCTTC. It translates to CSVELGSGPYNEQFF.

This clonotype came up many times. V gene TRBV27 combines with J gene TRBJ2-1; no firm D call. Trimming took 3 bases from V and 7 from J, leaving 13 bases between them. CDR1 is MNHEY and CDR2 is SMNVEV in the germline V gene (reference sequence). CDR3 length equals 14 residues. CDR3: CASSLGTVSNEQFF. CDR3 DNA sequence: TGTGCCAGCAGTTTGGGAACAGTCTCTAATGAGCAGTTCTTC.

The chain carries TRBV12-3 or TRBV12-4 and TRBJ2-3; TRBD2 matches 10 bases. This CDR3 contains 16 residues. Germline trimming cut 6 bases from V and 0 bases from J; bases unmatched to any gene: 6. The CDR3 here is CASRALAGGSTDTQYF. CDR3 sequence (DNA): TGTGCCAGCAGAGCTTTAGCGGGAGGAAGCACAGATACGCAGTATTTT.

The chain uses TRBV10-3 and TRBJ2-7; 11 bases agree with TRBD1. The V gene end was trimmed by 7 bases and the J gene end by 2 bases; junction bases not matched to a gene: 4. This CDR3 spans 14 amino acids. CDR1 ENHRY and CDR2 SYGVKD come from the germline V gene. CDR3 coding DNA: TGTGCCATCACCCGGACAGGGGGCCCCTACGAGCAGTACTTC. This gives the protein CAITRTGGPYEQYF.

This clonotype was observed many times. The chain recombines TRBV11-2 with TRBJ2-2, with D tentatively TRBD1 (5 bases). In germline, CDR1 is SGHAT, CDR2 FQNNGV. The V end was cut by 4 bases, the J end by 9 bases, with 18 bases between. CDR3 length equals 15 residues. The CDR3 DNA reads TGTGCCAGCAGCTCTAGGACACGGCCTCACCGGGAGCTGTTTTTT. Amino acids: CASSSRTRPHRELFF. The full variable domain, completed using reference TRBV11-2 and TRBJ2-2, is EAGVAQSPRYKIIEKRQSVAFWCNPISGHATLYWYQQILGQGPKLLIQFQNNGVVDDSQLPKDRFSAERLKGVDSTLKIQPAKLEDSAVYLCASSSRTRPHRELFFGEGSRLTVL.

This clonotype was detected only a few times. This chain links TRBV2 with TRBJ2-2; 7 bases are a match to TRBD1. The V gene end was trimmed by 8 bases and the J gene end by 0 bases; junction bases not matched to a gene: 6. This CDR3 region has 15 residues. CDR1 is SNHLY, CDR2 FYNNEI, per germline. In DNA form, the CDR3 reads TGTGCCAGCCTAACGGGGACAGCGAACACCGGGGAGCTGTTTTTT. Amino acids: CASLTGTANTGELFF.

Only a few counts were recorded for this clonotype. This may arise from a read error, as a much more abundant clone is one base away. The V and J genes are TRBV6-2 or TRBV6-3 and TRBJ2-7; D not certain. Deletions cut 6 bases from V and 3 bases from J, with 6 bases between. Germline assignment: CDR1 MNHEY and CDR2 SVGEGT. This CDR3 spans 11 amino acids. This chain's CDR3 is CASSHYYEQYF. DNA of the CDR3: TGTGCCAGCAGCCACTACTACGAGCAGTACTTC.

V is TRBV11-2 and J is TRBJ1-1, with D uncertain. This CDR3 is built from 13 residues. CDR1 and CDR2 from the germline V gene are SGHAT and FQNNGV. Trimming removed 0 bases at V and 10 bases at J, with 12 bases between. CDR3 region: CASSLDQVSPAFF. The CDR3 coding sequence is TGTGCCAGCAGCTTAGACCAGGTATCCCCAGCTTTCTTT. The variable domain in full, completed from reference TRBV11-2 and TRBJ1-1, reads EAGVAQSPRYKIIEKRQSVAFWCNPISGHATLYWYQQILGQGPKLLIQFQNNGVVDDSQLPKDRFSAERLKGVDSTLKIQPAKLEDSAVYLCASSLDQVSPAFFGQGTRLTVV.

This clonotype showed up just a few times. CDR3 nucleotide sequence: TGTGCCAGCAGTAAAAATCCGGGGCCCGGGGACATTCAGTACTTC. Translated, it gives CASSKNPGPGDIQYF. The rearrangement joins TRBV6-5 to TRBJ2-4; D is tentatively TRBD1 or TRBD2 (5 bases each). The V end was cut by 5 bases, the J end by 8 bases, with 19 bases between. CDR1 is MNHEY, CDR2 SVGAGI, per germline. The CDR3 length is 15 residues.

This clonotype was seen a few times. The chain is built from TRBV28 and TRBJ1-1; D is ambiguous. V lost 5 bases, J lost 0 bases, and 10 bases lay in between. Germline lookup yields CDR1 MDHEN and CDR2 SYDVKM. The length of the CDR3 is 14 residues. The CDR3 reads CASSLRPLNTEAFF. DNA for the CDR3: TGTGCCAGCAGTCTCAGGCCACTGAACACTGAAGCTTTCTTT.

This clonotype was seen only a few times. The chain carries TRBV14 and TRBJ1-2; D unclear. V was trimmed by 4 bases and J by 1 base, leaving 13 bases between them. Germline CDR1 reads SGHDN; CDR2 reads FVKESK. The CDR3 contains 15 residues. Written as DNA, the CDR3 is TGTGCCAGCAGCCGATCAAGGCTAAATAACTATGGCTACACCTTC. Translation: CASSRSRLNNYGYTF.

This clonotype was counted many times. The rearrangement joins TRBV7-9 to TRBJ2-5; 7 bases align to TRBD1. CDR1 is SEHNR and CDR2 is FQNEAQ in the germline V gene (reference sequence). The CDR3 totals 14 residues. V trimming: 6 bases; J trimming: 2 bases; junction bases outside the gene matches: 6. In nucleotides, the CDR3 is TGTGCCAGCAGTTTACAGGGGCCTCAAGAGACCCAGTACTTC. This gives the protein CASSLQGPQETQYF.

This rearrangement joins TRBV7-9 to TRBJ1-1, with a tentative D call TRBD1 (5 bases). There are 15 residues in the CDR3. The germline V and J ends were trimmed by 3 bases and 4 bases, with 15 bases remaining between them. Germline CDR1 is SEHNR and CDR2 is FQNEAQ (reference sequence). The DNA for the CDR3 is TGTGCCAGCAGCTTTGGGGGGGGAGGGGTCACTGAAGCTTTCTTT. Its translation: CASSFGGGGVTEAFF.

This clonotype came up a few times. The rearrangement links TRBV28 to TRBJ2-5; the match to TRBD1 covers 10 bases. The CDR3 loop spans 15 amino acids. CDR1 MDHEN and CDR2 SYDVKM come from the germline V gene. The junction had 7 bases not matched to a gene; V was cut back by 4 bases and J by 5 bases. As DNA, the CDR3 is TGTGCCAGCAGTTCTCCGACAGGGGGCGTGGAGACCCAGTACTTC. It yields the protein CASSSPTGGVETQYF.

This clonotype has only a few counts. This chain connects TRBV19 to TRBJ1-1, with a possible D match to TRBD1 (6 bases). The germline V and J ends were trimmed by 6 bases and 1 base, with 15 bases remaining between them. The CDR3 has 15 amino acids. CDR1 is LNHDA, CDR2 SQIVND, per germline (reference sequence). CDR3 bases: TGTGCCAGTAGCCCGAGGGGGACGGAGAACACTGAAGCTTTCTTT. Translating gives CASSPRGTENTEAFF.

The rearrangement links TRBV29-1 to TRBJ1-1, with TRBD1 identical over 8 bases. Looked up from germline, CDR1 is SQVTM and CDR2 is ANQGSEA. Germline trimming cut 5 bases from V and 0 bases from J; bases unmatched to any gene: 8. There are 15 residues in the CDR3. CDR3 sequence (DNA): TGCAGCGTTAGGCCCGGACAGGGTATGAACACTGAAGCTTTCTTT. It specifies CSVRPGQGMNTEAFF.

The chain recombines TRBV20-1 with TRBJ1-6, with D maybe TRBD1 (5 bases). Trimming took 0 bases from V and 5 from J, leaving 8 bases between them. This CDR3 is 14 amino acids long. CDR1 is DFQATT, CDR2 SNEGSKA, per germline (reference sequence). Here the CDR3 DNA reads TGCAGTGCTAGAGATGACAGAGATAATTCACCCCTCCACTTT. Its protein is CSARDDRDNSPLHF.